This T cell receptor (beta chain) was recovered during a study of shared clonotypes between healthy human individuals. Study-level results: Non-shared clonotypes displayed generation probabilities falling below those of clonotypes present in all four donors. The naive CD4 repertoires of several donors were compared, and roughly 5% of clonotypes were shared.

Healthy HIV-negative adults with no recent acute infections or vaccinations were recruited as donors. Trimming took off 2 bases at V and 1 base at J, with 20 bases between the two ends. CDR3 length equals 18 residues. On this clone itself: Its antigen is unidentified.

TCRdb keeps only in-frame clones here, not all; method: immunoSEQ multiplex PCR. The sample consists of about a million clones, around 80% of them appearing once. This TCR was recovered from a man aged 18-30 years in good health. Material: memory CD4+ T cells sorted from blood. Subset noted: CD45RA-negative fraction. J is TRBJ1-1 and V is TRBV6-7; possible D gene TRBD1, 5 bases. TRBV6-7 is assigned to the ORF class and has an uncertain function. As DNA, the CDR3 is TGTGCCAGCAGTTACCCCCCAGGGAGTGGTCTAGAGAACACTGAAGCTTTCTTT. Translating it yields CASSYPPGSGLENTEAFF.